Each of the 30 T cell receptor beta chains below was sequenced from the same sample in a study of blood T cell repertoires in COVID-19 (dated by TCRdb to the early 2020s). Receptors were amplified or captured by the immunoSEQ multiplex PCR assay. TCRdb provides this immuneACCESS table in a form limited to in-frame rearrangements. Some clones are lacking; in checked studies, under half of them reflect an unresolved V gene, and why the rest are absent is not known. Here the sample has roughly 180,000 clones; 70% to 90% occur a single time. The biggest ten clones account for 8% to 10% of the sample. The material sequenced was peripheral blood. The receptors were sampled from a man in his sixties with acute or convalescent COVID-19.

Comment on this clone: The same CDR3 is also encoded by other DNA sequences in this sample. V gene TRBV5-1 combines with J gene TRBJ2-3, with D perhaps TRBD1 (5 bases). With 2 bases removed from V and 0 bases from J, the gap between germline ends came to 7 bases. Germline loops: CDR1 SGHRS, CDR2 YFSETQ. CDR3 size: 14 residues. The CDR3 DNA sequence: TGCGCCAGCAGCTTTGCAGGGAGCACAGATACGCAGTATTTT. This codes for CASSFAGSTDTQYF.

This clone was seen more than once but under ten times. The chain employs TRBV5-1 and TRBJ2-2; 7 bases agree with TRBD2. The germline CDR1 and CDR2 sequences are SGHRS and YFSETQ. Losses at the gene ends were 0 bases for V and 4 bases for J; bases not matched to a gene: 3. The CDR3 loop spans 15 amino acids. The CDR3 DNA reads TGCGCCAGCAGCTTGGAGGGAGGGAGCACCGGGGAGCTGTTTTTT. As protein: CASSLEGGSTGELFF.

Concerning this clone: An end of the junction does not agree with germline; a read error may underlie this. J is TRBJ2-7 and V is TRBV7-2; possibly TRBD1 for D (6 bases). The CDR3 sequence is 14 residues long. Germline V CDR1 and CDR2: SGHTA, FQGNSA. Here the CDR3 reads CASSIARGSYEQYF. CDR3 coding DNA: TGTGCCAGCAGCATAGCCAGGGGATCCTACGAGCAGTACTTC.

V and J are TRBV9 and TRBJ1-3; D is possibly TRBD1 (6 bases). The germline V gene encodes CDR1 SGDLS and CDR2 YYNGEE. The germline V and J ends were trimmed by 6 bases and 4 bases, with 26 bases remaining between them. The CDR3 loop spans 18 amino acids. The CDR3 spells CASTLDDSGHHPGNTIYF. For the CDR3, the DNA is TGTGCCAGCACGCTTGACGACTCGGGACACCATCCCGGAAACACCATATATTTT. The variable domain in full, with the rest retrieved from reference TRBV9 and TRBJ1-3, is DSGVTQTPKHLITATGQRVTLRCSPRSGDLSVYWYQQSLDQGLQFLIQYYNGEERAKGNILERFSAQQFPDLHSELNLSSLELGDSALYFCASTLDDSGHHPGNTIYFGEGSWLTVV.

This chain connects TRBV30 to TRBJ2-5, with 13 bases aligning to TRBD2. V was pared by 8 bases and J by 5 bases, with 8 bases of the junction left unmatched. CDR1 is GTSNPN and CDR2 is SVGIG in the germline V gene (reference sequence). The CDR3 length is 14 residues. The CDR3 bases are TGTGCCCGTGGGGGACTAGCGGGAATGGAGACCCAGTACTTC. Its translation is CARGGLAGMETQYF.

CDR3 residues: CASSLYRTEAFF. The CDR3 nucleotides are TGTGCCAGCAGTTTATACCGGACTGAAGCTTTCTTT. The chain carries TRBV28 and TRBJ1-1; no firm D call. The V end lost 1 base, the J end lost 5 bases, and 5 bases lay between the germline ends. The CDR3 is 12 amino acids. CDR1 MDHEN and CDR2 SYDVKM come from the germline V gene.

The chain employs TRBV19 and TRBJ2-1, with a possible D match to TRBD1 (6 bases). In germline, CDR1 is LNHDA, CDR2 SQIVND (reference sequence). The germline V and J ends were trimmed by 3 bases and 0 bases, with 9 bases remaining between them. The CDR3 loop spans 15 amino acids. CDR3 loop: CASSIGQPSYNEQFF. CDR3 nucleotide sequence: TGTGCCAGTAGTATCGGACAGCCCTCCTACAATGAGCAGTTCTTC.

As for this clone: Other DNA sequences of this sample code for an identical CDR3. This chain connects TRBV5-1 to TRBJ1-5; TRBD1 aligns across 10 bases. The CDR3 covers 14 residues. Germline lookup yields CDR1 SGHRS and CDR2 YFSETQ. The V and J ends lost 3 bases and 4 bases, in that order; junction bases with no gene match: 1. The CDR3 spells CASSSGQGNQPQHF. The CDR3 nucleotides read TGCGCCAGCAGCTCGGGACAGGGGAATCAGCCCCAGCATTTT.

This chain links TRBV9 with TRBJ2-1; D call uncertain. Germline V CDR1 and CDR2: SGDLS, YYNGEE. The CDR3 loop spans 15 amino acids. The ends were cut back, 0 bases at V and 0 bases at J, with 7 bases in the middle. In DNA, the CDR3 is TGTGCCAGCAGCGTAGGGGCGAACTCCTACAATGAGCAGTTCTTC. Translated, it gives CASSVGANSYNEQFF.

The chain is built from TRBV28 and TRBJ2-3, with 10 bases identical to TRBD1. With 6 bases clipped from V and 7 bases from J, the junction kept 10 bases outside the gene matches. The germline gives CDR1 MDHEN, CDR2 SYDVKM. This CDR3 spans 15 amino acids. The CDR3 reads CASSTGQGNLNTQYF. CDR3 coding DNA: TGTGCCAGCAGCACGGGACAGGGGAACTTAAATACGCAGTATTTT.

CDR3 DNA sequence: TGTGCCAGCAGCGTAGGGTCTCCGGGGTCCAAAAACATTCAGTACTTC. Translation gives CASSVGSPGSKNIQYF. The rearrangement uses TRBV9 and TRBJ2-4; maybe TRBD2 (5 bases). The CDR3 is made up of 16 amino acids. V shed 0 bases and J shed 2 bases, with 12 bases lying between them. CDR1 and CDR2 (germline): SGDLS, YYNGEE.

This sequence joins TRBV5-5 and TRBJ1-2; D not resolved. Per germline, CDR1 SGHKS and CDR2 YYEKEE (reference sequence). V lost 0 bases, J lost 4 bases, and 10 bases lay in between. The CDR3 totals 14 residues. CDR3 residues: CASSLELATYGYTF. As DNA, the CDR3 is TGTGCCAGCAGCTTGGAGTTAGCTACCTATGGCTACACCTTC.

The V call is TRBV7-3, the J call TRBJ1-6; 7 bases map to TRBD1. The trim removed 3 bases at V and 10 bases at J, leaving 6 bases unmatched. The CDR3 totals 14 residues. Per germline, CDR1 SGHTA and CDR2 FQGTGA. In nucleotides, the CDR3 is TGTGCCAGCAGCTTGGGACAGAGCGCATCACCCCTCCACTTT. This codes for CASSLGQSASPLHF.

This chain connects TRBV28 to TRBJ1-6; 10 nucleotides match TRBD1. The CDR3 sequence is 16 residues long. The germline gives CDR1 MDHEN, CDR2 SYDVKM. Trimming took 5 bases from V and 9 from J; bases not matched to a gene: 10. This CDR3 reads CASSTPGQGIGSPLHF. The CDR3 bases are TGTGCCAGCAGTACGCCGGGACAGGGGATAGGTTCACCCCTCCACTTT. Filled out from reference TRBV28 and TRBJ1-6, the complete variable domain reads DVKVTQSSRYLVKRTGEKVFLECVQDMDHENMFWYRQDPGLGLRLIYFSYDVKMKEKGDIPEGYSVSREKKERFSLILESASTNQTSMYLCASSTPGQGIGSPLHFGNGTRLTVT.

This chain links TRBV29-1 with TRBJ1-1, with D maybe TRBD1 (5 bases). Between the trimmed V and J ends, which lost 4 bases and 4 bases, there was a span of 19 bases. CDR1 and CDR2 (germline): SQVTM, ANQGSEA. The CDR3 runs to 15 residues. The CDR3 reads CSVVLQGGAFTEAFF. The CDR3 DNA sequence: TGCAGCGTTGTCCTGCAAGGAGGGGCTTTCACTGAAGCTTTCTTT. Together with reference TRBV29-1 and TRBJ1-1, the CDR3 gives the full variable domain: SAVISQKPSRDICQRGTSLTIQCQVDSQVTMMFWYRQQPGQSLTLIATANQGSEATYESGFVIDKFPISRPNLTFSTLTVSNMSPEDSSIYLCSVVLQGGAFTEAFFGQGTRLTVV.

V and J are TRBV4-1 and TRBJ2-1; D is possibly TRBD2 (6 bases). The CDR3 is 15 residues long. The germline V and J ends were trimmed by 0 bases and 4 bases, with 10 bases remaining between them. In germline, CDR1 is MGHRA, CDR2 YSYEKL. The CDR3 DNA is TGCGCCAGCAGCCAAGAGTGGGAGGATTACAATGAGCAGTTCTTC. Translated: CASSQEWEDYNEQFF.

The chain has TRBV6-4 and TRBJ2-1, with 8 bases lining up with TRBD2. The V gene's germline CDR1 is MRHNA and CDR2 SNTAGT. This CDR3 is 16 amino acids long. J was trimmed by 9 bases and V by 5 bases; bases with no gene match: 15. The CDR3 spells CASSSQREFFAGEQFF. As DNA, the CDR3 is TGTGCCAGCAGTTCCCAGCGGGAGTTTTTTGCGGGTGAGCAGTTCTTC.

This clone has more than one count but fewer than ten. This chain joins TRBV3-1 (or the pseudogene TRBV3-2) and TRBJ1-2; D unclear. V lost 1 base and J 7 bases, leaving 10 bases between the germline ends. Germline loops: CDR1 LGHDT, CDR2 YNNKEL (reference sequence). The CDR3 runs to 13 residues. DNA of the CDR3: TGTGCCAGCAGCCAAGCGGGGAAGGCTGGCTACACCTTC. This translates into CASSQAGKAGYTF.

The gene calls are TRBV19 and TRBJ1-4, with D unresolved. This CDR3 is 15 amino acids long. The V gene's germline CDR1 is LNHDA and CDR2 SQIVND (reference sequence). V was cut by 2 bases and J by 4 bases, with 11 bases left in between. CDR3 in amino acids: CASSIFGRGNEKLFF. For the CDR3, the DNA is TGTGCCAGTAGTATATTTGGCCGGGGTAATGAAAAACTGTTTTTT.

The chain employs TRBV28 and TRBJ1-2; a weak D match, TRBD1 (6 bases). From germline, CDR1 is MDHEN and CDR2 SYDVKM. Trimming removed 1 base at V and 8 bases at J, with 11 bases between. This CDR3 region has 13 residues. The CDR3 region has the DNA TGTGCCAGCAGTTTATACAGGGTGGGCGGCTACACCTTC. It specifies CASSLYRVGGYTF.

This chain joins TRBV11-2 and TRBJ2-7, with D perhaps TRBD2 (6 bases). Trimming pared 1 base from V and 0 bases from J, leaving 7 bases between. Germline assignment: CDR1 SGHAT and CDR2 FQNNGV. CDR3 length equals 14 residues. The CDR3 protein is CASSLATSSYEQYF. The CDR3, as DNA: TGTGCCAGCAGCTTAGCGACTAGCTCCTACGAGCAGTACTTC.

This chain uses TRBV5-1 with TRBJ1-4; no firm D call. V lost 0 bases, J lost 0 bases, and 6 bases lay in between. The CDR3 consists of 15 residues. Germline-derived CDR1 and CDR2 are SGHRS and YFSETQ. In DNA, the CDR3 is TGCGCCAGCAGCTTGGATACAACAACTAATGAAAAACTGTTTTTT. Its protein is CASSLDTTTNEKLFF. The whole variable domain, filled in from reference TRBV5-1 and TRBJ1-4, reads KAGVTQTPRYLIKTRGQQVTLSCSPISGHRSVSWYQQTPGQGLQFLFEYFSETQRNKGNFPGRFSGRQFSNSRSEMNVSTLELGDSALYLCASSLDTTTNEKLFFGSGTQLSVL.

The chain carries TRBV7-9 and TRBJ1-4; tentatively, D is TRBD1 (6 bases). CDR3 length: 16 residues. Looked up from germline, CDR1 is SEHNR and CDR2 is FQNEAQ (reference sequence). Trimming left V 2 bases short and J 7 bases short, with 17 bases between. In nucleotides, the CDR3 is TGTGCCAGCAGCTTACGGCAGGGGCCCCCTTTTGAAAAACTGTTTTTT. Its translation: CASSLRQGPPFEKLFF.

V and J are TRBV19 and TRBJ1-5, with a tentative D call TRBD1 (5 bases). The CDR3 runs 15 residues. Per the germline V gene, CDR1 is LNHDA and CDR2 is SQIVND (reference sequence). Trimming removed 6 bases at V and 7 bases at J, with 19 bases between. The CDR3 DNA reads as TGTGCCAGTAGCCATGGCGTGGGGGGGAACCAGCCCCAGCATTTT. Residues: CASSHGVGGNQPQHF.

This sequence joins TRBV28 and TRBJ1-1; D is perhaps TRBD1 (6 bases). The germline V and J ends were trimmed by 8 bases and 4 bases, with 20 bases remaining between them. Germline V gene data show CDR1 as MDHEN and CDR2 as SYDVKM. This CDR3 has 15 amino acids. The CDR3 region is CASLDTPSRGTEAFF. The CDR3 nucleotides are TGTGCCAGCCTTGACACCCCGTCCAGGGGCACTGAAGCTTTCTTT.

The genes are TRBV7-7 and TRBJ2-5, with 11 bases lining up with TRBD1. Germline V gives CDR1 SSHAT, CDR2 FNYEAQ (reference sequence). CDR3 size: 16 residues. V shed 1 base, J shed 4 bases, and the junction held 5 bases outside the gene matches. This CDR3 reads CASSLVGGQGVETQYF. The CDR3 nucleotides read TGTGCCAGCAGCTTAGTCGGGGGACAGGGGGTAGAGACCCAGTACTTC.

The CDR3 reads CASSRGGDQPQHF. CDR3 coding DNA: TGTGCCAGCAGCCGGGGGGGAGATCAGCCCCAGCATTTT. The rearrangement links TRBV3-1 (or the pseudogene TRBV3-2) to TRBJ1-5, with a weak D call TRBD1 (5 bases). The ends were cut back, 4 bases at V and 5 bases at J, with 9 bases in the middle. The CDR3 length is 13 residues. Germline-derived CDR1 and CDR2 are LGHDT and YNNKEL (reference sequence).

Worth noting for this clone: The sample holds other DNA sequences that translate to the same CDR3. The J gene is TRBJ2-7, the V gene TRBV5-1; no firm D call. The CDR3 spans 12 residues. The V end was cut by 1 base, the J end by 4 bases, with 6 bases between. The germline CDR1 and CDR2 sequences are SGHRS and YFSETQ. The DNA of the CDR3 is TGCGCCAGCAGCTTGACATCGTACGAGCAGTACTTC. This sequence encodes CASSLTSYEQYF.

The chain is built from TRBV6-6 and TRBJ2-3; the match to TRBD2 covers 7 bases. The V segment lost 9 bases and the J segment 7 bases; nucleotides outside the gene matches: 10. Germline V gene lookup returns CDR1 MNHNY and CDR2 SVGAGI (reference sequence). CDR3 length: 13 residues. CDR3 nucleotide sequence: TGTGCCAGTTCAGCGGGAACGGGGTATACGCAGTATTTT. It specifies CASSAGTGYTQYF.

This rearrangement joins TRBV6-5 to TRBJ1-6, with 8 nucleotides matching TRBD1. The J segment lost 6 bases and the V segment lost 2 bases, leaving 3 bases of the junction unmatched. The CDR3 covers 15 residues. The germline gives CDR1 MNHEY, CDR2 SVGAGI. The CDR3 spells CASSYQGALNSPLHF. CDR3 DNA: TGTGCCAGCAGTTACCAGGGGGCGCTTAATTCACCCCTCCACTTT.